These T cell receptor beta chains were read from a single sample in a study of blood T cell repertoires in COVID-19. Libraries were prepared by immunoSEQ multiplex PCR; TCRdb keeps only in-frame clonotypes and omits some of them. Here the sample spans more than 250,000 clones, approximately 86% being singletons. The sample was peripheral blood. The source of these receptors is a human donor in a cohort sampled during active COVID-19. Both conserved end residues are trimmed from each CDR3.

>TRBJ2-7|TRBV24-1
ATSALGAEFHEQY
>TRBJ1-1|TRBV2
ASSARTGDNEAF
>TRBJ2-7|TRBV6-6
ASSYGTSGTGEQY
>TRBJ2-5|TRBV11-3
ASSFSGFDGETQY
>TRBJ2-1|TRBV18
ASSRERADGGEQF
>TRBJ2-3|TRBV29-1
SVEGRYTDTQY
>TRBJ1-1|TRBV12-3/TRBV12-4
ASSLEQNTAF
>TRBJ1-6|TRBV7-2
ASSLAGQHNSPLH
>TRBJ2-7|TRBV18
ASSDTGTPQYEQY
>TRBJ1-2|TRBV30
AWSPLNRVEYGYT
>TRBJ1-2|TRBV29-1
SVPGRDREGYT
>TRBJ2-1|TRBV7-9
ASTMAGDNEQF
>TRBJ2-1|TRBV7-2
ASSLSRESIYNEQF
>TRBJ2-3|TRBV4-3
ASSQAISGSGTDTQY
>TRBJ2-5|TRBV19
ASSIGSGWETQY